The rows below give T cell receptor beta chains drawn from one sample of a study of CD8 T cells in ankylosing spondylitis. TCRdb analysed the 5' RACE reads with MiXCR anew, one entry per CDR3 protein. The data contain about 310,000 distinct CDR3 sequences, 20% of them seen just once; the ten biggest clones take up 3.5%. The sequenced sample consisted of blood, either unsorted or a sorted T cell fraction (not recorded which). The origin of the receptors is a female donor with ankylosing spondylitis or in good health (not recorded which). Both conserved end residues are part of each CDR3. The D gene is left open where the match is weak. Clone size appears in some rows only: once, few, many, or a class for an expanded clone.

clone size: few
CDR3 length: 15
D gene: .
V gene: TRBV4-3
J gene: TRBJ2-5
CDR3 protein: CASSQVLGEQETQYF
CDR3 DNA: TGCGCCAGCAGCCAAGTTCTGGGGGAACAAGAGACCCAGTACTTC

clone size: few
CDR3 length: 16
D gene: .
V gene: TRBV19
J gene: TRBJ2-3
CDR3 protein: CASNSQGVVRGDTQYF
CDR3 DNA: TGTGCCAGTAATTCCCAGGGAGTCGTCAGGGGAGATACGCAGTATTTT

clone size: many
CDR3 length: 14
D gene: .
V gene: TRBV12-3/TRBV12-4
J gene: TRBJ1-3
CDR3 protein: CASKLVHSGNTIYF
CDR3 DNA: TGTGCCAGCAAATTAGTCCACTCTGGAAACACCATATATTTT

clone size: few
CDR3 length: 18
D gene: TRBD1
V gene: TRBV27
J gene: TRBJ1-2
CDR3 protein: CASSLSWAVRGRPQGYTF
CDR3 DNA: TGTGCCAGCAGTTTATCGTGGGCGGTGAGGGGGCGCCCTCAGGGCTACACCTTC

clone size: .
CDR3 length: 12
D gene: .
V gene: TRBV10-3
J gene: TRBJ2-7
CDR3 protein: CAISLDGYEQYF
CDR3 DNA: TGTGCCATCAGTCTGGACGGTTACGAGCAGTACTTC

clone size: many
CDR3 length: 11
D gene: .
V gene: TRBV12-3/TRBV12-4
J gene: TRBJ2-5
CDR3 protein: CASSQQETQYF
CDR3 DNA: TGTGCCAGCAGCCAGCAAGAGACCCAGTACTTC

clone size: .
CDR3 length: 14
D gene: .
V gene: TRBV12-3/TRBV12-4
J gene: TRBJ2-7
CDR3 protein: CASSSSTVWYEQYF
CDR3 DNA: TGTGCCAGCAGTTCAAGCACAGTCTGGTACGAGCAGTACTTC

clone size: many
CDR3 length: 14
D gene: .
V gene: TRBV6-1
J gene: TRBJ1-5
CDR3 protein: CASSPERVHQPQHF
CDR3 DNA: TGTGCCAGCAGTCCTGAAAGGGTCCATCAGCCCCAGCATTTT

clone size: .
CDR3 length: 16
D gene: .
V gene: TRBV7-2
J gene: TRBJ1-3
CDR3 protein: CASSISRGALENTIYF
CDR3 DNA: TGTGCCAGCAGCATTTCACGGGGGGCTCTGGAAAACACCATATATTTT

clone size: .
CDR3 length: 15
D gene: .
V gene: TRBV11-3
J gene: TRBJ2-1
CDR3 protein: CASSLVLGSYNEQFF
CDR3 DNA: TGTGCCAGCAGCTTAGTGTTAGGCTCCTACAATGAGCAGTTCTTC

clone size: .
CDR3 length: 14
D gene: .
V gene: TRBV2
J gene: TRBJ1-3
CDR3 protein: CASSATGSGNTIYF
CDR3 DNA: TGTGCCAGCAGCGCCACAGGGTCTGGAAACACCATATATTTT

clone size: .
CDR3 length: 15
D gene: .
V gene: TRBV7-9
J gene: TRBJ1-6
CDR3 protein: CASRNGQTNNSPLHF
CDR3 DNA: TGTGCCAGCAGAAACGGACAGACAAACAATTCACCCCTCCACTTT

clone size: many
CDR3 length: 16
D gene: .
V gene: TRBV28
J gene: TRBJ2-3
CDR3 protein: CASSLRGRAVTDTQYF
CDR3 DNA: TGTGCCAGCAGTCTAAGGGGCCGGGCCGTAACAGATACGCAGTATTTT

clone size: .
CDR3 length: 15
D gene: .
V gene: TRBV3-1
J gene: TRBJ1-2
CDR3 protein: CASSLTGLKGYGYTF
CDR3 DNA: TGTGCCAGCAGTCTTACAGGTCTAAAAGGCTATGGCTACACCTTC

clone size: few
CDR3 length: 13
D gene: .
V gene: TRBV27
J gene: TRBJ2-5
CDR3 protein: CASSRGISETQYF
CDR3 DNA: TGTGCCAGCAGCAGGGGCATATCAGAGACCCAGTACTTC

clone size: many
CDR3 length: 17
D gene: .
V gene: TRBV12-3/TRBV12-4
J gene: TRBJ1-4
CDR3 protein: CASSLGGITASNRGLFF
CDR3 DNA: TGTGCCAGCAGTTTAGGTGGGATCACCGCTTCGAATCGAGGACTGTTTTTT

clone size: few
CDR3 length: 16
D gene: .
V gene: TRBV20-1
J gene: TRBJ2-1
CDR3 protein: CSARSWTGGSYNEQFF
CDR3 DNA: TGCAGTGCTAGATCTTGGACCGGAGGTAGCTACAATGAGCAGTTCTTC

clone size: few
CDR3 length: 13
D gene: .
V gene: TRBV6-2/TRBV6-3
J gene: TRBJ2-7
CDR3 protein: CASGVEAYYEQYF
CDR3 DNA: TGTGCCAGCGGGGTCGAGGCCTACTACGAGCAGTACTTC

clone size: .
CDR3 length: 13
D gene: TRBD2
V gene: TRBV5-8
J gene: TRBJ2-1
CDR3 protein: CASSRTRREDTFF
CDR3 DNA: TGTGCCAGCAGCCGCACGAGGCGGGAGGATACGTTCTTC

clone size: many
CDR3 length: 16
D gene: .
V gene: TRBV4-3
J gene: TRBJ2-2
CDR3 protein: CASSLRPGANTGELFF
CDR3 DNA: TGCGCCAGCAGCCTACGTCCGGGGGCGAACACCGGGGAGCTGTTTTTT

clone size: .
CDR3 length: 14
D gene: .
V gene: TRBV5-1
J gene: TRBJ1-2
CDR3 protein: CASSLDGALSGYTF
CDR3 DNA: TGCGCCAGCAGCTTGGATGGTGCCCTATCTGGCTACACCTTC

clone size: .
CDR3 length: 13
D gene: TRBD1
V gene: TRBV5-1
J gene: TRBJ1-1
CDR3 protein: CASSLIDRGEAFF
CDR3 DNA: TGCGCCAGCAGCTTGATAGACAGGGGAGAAGCTTTCTTT

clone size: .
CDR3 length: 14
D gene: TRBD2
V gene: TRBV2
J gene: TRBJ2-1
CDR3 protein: CATTSGGRYNEQFF
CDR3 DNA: TGTGCCACCACTTCGGGCGGGAGGTACAATGAGCAGTTCTTC

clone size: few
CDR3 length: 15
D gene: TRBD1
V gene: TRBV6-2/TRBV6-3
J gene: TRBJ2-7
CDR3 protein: CASSSFGTGHYEQYF
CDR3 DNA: TGTGCCAGCAGTTCTTTCGGGACAGGGCACTACGAGCAGTACTTC

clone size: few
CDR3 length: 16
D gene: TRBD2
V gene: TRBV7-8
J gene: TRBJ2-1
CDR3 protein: CASSLRRGSSYNEQFF
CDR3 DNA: TGTGCCAGCAGCTTAAGGCGGGGGAGCTCCTACAATGAGCAGTTCTTC

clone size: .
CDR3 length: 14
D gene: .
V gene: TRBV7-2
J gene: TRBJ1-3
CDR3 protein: CASSIASSGNTIYF
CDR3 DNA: TGTGCCAGCAGCATCGCTAGCTCTGGAAACACCATATATTTT

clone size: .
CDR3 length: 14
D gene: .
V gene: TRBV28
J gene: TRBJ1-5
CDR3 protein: CASSYYRDNQPQHF
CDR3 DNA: TGTGCCAGCAGTTATTACAGGGATAATCAGCCCCAGCATTTT

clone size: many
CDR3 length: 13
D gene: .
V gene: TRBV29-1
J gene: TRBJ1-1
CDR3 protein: CSVGGRMNTEAFF
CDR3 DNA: TGCAGCGTTGGGGGCCGCATGAACACTGAAGCTTTCTTT

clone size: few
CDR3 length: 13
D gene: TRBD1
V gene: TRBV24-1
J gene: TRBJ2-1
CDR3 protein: CATGQGNYNEQFF
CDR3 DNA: TGTGCCACGGGACAGGGAAACTACAATGAGCAGTTCTTC

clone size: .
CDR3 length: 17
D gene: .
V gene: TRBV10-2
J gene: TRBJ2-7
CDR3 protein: CASSELKGGLDSYEQYF
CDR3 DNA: TGCGCCAGCAGTGAGTTAAAAGGGGGACTCGACTCCTACGAGCAGTACTTC

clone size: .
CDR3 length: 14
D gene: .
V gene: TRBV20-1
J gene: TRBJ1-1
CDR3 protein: CSASPEGPGPEAFF
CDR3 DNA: TGCAGTGCATCTCCCGAGGGGCCGGGGCCTGAAGCTTTCTTT

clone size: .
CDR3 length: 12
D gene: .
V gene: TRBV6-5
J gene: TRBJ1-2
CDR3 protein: CASSFDGYGYTF
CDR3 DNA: TGTGCCAGCAGTTTCGACGGCTATGGCTACACCTTC

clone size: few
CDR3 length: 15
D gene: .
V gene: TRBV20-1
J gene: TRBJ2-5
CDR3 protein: CSARSGMPGRETQYF
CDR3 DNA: TGCAGTGCTAGGTCGGGGATGCCCGGTCGGGAGACCCAGTACTTC

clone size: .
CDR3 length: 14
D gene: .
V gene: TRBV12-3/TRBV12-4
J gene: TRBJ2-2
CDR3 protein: CASSLVRNTGELFF
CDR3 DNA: TGTGCCAGCAGTTTGGTCAGGAATACCGGGGAGCTGTTTTTT

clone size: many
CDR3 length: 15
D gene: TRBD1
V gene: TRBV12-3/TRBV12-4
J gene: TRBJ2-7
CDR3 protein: CASHLGQGARSEQYF
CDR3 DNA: TGTGCCAGTCACCTCGGGCAGGGGGCGCGAAGCGAGCAGTACTTC

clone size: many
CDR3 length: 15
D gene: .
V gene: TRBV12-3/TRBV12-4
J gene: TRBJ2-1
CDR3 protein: CASRTGRRSYNEQFF
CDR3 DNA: TGTGCCAGCAGGACAGGGAGGAGGTCCTACAATGAGCAGTTCTTC

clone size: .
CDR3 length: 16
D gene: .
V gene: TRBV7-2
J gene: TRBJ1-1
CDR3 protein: CASSLLWSPPSTEAFF
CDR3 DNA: TGTGCCAGCAGCTTATTATGGAGCCCCCCGAGCACTGAAGCTTTCTTT

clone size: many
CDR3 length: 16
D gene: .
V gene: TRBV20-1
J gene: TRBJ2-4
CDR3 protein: CSAGGGGRIAKNIQYF
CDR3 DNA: TGCAGTGCTGGAGGGGGAGGTCGGATAGCCAAAAACATTCAGTACTTC

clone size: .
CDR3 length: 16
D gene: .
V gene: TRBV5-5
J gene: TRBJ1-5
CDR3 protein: CASSSSWGLSNQPQHF
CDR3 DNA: TGTGCCAGCAGCTCCAGTTGGGGGCTAAGCAATCAGCCCCAGCATTTT

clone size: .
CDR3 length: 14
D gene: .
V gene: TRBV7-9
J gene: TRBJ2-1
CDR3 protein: CASSLGLGYNEQFF
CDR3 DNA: TGTGCCAGCAGTTTGGGACTGGGGTACAATGAGCAGTTCTTC

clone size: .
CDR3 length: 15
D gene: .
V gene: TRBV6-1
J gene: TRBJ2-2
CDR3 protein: CASSLNKGRTGELFF
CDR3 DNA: TGTGCCAGCAGTCTTAATAAGGGGAGAACCGGGGAGCTGTTTTTT

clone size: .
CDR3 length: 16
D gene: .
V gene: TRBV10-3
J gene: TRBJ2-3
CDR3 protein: CAISPLGARSTDTQYF
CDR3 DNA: TGTGCCATCAGTCCTCTAGGGGCCCGTAGCACAGATACGCAGTATTTT

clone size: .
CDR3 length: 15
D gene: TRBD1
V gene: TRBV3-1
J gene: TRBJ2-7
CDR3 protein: CASSQEVYRGGEQYF
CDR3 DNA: TGTGCCAGCAGCCAAGAGGTCTACAGGGGCGGCGAGCAGTACTTC

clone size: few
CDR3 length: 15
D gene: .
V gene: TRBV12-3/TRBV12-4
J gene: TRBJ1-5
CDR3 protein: CASSLQGGLNQPQHF
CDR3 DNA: TGTGCCAGCAGTCTACAGGGTGGACTCAATCAGCCCCAGCATTTT

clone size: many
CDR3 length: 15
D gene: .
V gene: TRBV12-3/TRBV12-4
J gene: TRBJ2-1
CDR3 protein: CASSFRPSSYNEQFF
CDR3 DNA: TGTGCCAGCAGTTTCCGGCCCAGCTCCTACAATGAGCAGTTCTTC

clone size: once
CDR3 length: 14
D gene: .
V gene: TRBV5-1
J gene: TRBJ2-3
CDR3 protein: CASRFEGGTDTQYF
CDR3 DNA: TGCGCCAGCAGGTTCGAAGGCGGCACAGATACGCAGTATTTT

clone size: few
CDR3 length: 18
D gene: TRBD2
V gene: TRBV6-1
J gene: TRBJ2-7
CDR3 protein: CASSPGGTFAGGTYEQYF
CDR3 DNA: TGTGCCAGCAGCCCAGGAGGTACCTTTGCGGGGGGGACCTACGAGCAGTACTTC

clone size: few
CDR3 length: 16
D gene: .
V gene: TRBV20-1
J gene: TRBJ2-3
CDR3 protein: CSARDQGVDPTDTQYF
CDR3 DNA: TGCAGTGCTAGAGATCAAGGGGTAGACCCCACAGATACGCAGTATTTT

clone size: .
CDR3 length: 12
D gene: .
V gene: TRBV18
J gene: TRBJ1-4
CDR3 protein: CASSPPNEKLFF
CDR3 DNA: TGTGCCAGCTCACCACCGAATGAAAAACTGTTTTTT

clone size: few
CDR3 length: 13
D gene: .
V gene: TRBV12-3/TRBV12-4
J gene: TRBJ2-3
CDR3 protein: CASLLTVTDTQYF
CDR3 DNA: TGTGCCAGCTTATTGACTGTCACAGATACGCAGTATTTT

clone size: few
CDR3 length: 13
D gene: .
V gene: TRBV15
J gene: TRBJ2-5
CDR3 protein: CATSRDQRETQYF
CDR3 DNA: TGTGCCACCAGCAGAGATCAGCGAGAGACCCAGTACTTC

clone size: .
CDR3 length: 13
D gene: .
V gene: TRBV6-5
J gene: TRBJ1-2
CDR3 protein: CASSSGANYGYTF
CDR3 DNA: TGTGCCAGCAGCTCTGGGGCCAACTATGGCTACACCTTC

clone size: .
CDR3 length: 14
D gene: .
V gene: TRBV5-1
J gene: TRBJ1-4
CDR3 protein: CASSSAAINEKLFF
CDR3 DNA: TGCGCCAGCAGCTCGGCAGCTATTAATGAAAAACTGTTTTTT

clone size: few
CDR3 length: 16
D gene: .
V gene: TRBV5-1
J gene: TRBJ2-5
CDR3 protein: CASSSTIGGRGETQYF
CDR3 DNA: TGCGCCAGCAGCTCGACGATAGGGGGCCGGGGGGAGACCCAGTACTTC

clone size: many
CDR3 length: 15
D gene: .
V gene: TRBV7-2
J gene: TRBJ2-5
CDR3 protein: CASSLNAGGGKTQYF
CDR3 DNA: TGTGCCAGCAGCTTAAACGCTGGAGGAGGAAAGACCCAGTACTTC